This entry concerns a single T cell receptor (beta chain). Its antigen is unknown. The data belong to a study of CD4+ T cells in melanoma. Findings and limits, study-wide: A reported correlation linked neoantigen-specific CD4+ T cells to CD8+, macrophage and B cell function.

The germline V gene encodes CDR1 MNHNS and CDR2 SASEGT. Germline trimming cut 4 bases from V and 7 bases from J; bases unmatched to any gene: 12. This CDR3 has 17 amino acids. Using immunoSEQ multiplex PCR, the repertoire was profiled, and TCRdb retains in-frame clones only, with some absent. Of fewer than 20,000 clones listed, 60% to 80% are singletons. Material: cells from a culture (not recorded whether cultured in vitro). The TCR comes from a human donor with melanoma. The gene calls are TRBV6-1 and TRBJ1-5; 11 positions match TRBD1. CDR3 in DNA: TGTGCCAGCAGTGTTCTCGCCGGGACAGGGGGACAGCAGCCCCAGCATTTT. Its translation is CASSVLAGTGGQQPQHF.